This T cell receptor beta chain is drawn from a study of blood T cells in healthy people across ages. There were healthy Caucasian individuals from Russia, aged about 6 to 100, serving as donors. On this clonotype itself: Antigen specificity is unknown.

The study, taken as a whole, reports: The study found more naive CD4+ cells and higher diversity in long-lived than aged donors. In older individuals, TCR beta diversity per million T cells was lower, falling roughly linearly with age.

It was with a sample-barcoded 5' primer and a J-beta primer mix that a second PCR of roughly 7 to 12 cycles was run. Through a template-switch adaptor with 12 random nucleotides, each cDNA molecule received a tag. TCRdb analysed the 5' RACE reads with MiXCR anew, one entry per CDR3 protein. This repertoire shows about 1.5 million distinct CDR3 sequences, approximately 42% found once; its top ten account for 4%. Material for sequencing was blood. The sequence was collected from a woman younger than 35 in good health.

The CDR3 DNA reads as TGCAGCGTTGGGGGACAGTTCGACTACGAGCAGTACTTC. Encoded protein: CSVGGQFDYEQYF. This chain uses TRBV29-1 with TRBJ2-7; 7 bases line up with TRBD1. The CDR3 contains 13 residues. Germline CDR1 and CDR2: SQVTM and ANQGSEA. After removal of 4 bases from V and 3 bases from J, the junction contained 6 bases not matched to a gene.